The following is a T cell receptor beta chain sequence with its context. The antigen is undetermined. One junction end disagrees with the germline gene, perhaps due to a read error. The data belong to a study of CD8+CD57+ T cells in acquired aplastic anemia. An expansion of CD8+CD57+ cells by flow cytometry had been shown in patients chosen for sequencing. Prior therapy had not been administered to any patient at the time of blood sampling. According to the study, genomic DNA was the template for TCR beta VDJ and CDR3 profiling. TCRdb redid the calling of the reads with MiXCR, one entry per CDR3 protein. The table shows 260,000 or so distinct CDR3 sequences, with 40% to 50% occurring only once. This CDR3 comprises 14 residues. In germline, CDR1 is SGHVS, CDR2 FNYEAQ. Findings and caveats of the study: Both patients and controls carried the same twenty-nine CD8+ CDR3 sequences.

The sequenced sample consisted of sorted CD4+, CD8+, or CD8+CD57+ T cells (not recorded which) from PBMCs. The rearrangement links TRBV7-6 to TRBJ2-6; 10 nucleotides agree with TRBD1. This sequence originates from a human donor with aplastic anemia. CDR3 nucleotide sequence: TGTGCCAGCAGCTTGAGGACAGGGGGAAACACTGAAGCTTTC. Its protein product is CASSLRTGGNTEAF.